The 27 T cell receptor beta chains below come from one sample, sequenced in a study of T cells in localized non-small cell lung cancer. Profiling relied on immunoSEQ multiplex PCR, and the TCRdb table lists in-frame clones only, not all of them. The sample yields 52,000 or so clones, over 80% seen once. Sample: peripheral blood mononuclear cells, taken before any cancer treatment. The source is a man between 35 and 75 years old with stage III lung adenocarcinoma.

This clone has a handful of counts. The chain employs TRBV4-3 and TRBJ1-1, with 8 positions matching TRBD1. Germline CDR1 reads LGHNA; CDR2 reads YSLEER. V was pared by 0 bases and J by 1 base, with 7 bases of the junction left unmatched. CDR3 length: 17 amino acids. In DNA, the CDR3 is TGCGCCAGCAGCCAAGAAGGGTGGCAGGGGGCGAACACTGAAGCTTTCTTT. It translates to CASSQEGWQGANTEAFF.

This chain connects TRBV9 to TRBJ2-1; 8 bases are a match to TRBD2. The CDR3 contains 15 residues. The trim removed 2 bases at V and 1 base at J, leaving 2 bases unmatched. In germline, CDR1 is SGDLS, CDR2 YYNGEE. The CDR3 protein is CASSVIAGSYNEQFF. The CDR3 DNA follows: TGTGCCAGCAGCGTGATAGCGGGATCCTACAATGAGCAGTTCTTC.

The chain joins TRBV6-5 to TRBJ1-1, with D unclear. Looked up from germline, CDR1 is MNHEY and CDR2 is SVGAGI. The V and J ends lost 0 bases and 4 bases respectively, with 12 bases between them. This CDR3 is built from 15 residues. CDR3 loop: CASSYSRILGTEAFF. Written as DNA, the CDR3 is TGTGCCAGCAGTTACTCGAGGATCTTAGGCACTGAAGCTTTCTTT.

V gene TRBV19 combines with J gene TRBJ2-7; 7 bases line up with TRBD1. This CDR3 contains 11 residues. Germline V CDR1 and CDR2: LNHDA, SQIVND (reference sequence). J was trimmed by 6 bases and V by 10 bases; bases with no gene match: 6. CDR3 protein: CATRKGAEQYF. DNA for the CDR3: TGTGCCACTAGGAAGGGGGCCGAGCAGTACTTC.

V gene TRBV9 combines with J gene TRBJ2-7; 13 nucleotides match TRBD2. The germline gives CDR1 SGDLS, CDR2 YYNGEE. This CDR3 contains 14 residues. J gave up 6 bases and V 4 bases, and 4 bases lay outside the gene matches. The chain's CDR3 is CASSSRTSGGEQYF. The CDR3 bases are TGTGCCAGCAGCTCCAGGACTAGCGGGGGCGAGCAGTACTTC.

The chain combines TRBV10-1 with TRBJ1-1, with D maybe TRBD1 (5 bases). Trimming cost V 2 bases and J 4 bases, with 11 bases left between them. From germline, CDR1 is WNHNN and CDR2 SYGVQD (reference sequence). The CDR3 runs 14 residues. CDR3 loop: CASSEEGRPTEAFF. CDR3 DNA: TGCGCCAGCAGTGAGGAGGGGCGACCCACTGAAGCTTTCTTT.

CDR3 in amino acids: CASNEGSDTGELFF. For the CDR3, the DNA is TGTGCCAGTAATGAGGGCTCGGACACCGGGGAGCTGTTTTTT. This chain joins TRBV19 and TRBJ2-2; D may be TRBD2 (5 bases). Trimming removed 7 bases at V and 3 bases at J, with 12 bases between. CDR1 and CDR2 (germline): LNHDA, SQIVND (reference sequence). CDR3 length equals 14 residues.

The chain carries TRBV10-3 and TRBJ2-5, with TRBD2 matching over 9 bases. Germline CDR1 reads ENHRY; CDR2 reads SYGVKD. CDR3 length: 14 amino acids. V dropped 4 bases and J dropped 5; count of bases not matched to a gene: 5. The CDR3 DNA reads TGTGCCATCAGTGGCGGGACTAGCACCGAGACCCAGTACTTC. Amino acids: CAISGGTSTETQYF.

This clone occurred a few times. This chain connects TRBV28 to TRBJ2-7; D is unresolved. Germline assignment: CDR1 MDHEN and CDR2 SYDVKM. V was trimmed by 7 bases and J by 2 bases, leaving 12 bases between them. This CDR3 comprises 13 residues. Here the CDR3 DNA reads TGTGCCAGCATCCAGACCCATCCCTACGAGCAGTACTTC. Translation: CASIQTHPYEQYF.

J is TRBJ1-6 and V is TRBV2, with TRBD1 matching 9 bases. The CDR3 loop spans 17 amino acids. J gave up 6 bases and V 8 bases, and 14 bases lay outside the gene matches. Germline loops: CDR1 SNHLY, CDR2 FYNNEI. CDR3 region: CASLNLLGQGLNSPLHF. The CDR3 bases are TGTGCCAGCCTAAACTTACTAGGACAGGGGCTTAATTCACCCCTCCACTTT.

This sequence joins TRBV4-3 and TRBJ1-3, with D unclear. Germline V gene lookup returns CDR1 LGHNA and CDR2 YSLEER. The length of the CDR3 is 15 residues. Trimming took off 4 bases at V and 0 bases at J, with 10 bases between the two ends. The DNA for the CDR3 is TGCGCCAGCAGCCCCGAGGCAGGCTCTGGAAACACCATATATTTT. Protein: CASSPEAGSGNTIYF.

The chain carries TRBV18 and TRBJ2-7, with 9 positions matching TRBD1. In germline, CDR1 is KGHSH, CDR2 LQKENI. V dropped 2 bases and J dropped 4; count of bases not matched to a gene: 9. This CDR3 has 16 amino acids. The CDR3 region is CASSPIPADRGYEQYF. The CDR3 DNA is TGTGCCAGCTCACCAATCCCCGCGGACAGGGGTTACGAGCAGTACTTC.

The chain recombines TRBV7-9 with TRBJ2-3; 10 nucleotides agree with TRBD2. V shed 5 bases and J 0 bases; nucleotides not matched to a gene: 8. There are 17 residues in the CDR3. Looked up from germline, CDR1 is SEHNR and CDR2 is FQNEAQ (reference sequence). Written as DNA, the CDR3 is TGTGCCAGCAGCCGTAGCGGGGGGACAGAGAGCACAGATACGCAGTATTTT. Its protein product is CASSRSGGTESTDTQYF.

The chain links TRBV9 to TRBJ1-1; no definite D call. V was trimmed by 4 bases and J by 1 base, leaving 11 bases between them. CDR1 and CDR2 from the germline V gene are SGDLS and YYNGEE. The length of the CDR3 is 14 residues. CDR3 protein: CASSPLTGNTEAFF. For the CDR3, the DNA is TGTGCCAGCAGCCCCTTGACCGGGAACACTGAAGCTTTCTTT.

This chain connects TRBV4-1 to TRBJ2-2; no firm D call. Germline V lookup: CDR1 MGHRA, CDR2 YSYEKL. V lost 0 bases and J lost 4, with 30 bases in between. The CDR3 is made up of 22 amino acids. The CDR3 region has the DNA TGCGCCAGCAGCCAAGATCTAGGTGTTCTAGGAGCGAACCCCCTCCCCACCGGGGAGCTGTTTTTT. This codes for CASSQDLGVLGANPLPTGELFF.

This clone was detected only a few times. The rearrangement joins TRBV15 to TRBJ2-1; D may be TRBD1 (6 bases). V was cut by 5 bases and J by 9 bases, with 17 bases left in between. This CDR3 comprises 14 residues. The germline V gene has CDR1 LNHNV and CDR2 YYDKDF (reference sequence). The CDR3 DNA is TGTGCCACCAGCCCCCAACACAGGGACGGTGAGCAGTTCTTC. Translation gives CATSPQHRDGEQFF.

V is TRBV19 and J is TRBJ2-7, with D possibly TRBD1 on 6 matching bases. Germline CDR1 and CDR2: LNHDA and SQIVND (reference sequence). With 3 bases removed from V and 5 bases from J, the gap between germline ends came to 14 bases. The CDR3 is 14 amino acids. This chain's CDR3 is CASSISRGENEQYF. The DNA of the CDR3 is TGTGCCAGTAGTATTAGCAGGGGAGAGAACGAGCAGTACTTC.

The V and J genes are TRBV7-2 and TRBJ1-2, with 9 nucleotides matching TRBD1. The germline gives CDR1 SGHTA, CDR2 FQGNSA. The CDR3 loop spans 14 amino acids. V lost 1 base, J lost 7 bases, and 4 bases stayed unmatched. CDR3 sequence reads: CASSLEQGAGGYTF. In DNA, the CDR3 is TGTGCCAGCAGCTTAGAACAGGGGGCCGGTGGCTACACCTTC.

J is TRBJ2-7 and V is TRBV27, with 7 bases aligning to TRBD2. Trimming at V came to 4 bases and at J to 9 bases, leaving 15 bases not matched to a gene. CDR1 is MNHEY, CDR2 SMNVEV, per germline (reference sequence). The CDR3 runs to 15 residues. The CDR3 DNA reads TGTGCCAGCAGTTCCCTCGGGACGGGGGGTTCCGGGCAGTACTTC. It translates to CASSSLGTGGSGQYF.

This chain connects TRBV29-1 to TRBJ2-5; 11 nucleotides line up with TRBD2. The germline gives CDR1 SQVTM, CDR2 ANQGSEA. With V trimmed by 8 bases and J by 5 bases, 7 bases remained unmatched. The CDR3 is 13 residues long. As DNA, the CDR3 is TGCAGCTCTATAGCGGGAGGGCAGGAGACCCAGTACTTC. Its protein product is CSSIAGGQETQYF. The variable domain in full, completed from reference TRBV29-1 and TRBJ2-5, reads SAVISQKPSRDICQRGTSLTIQCQVDSQVTMMFWYRQQPGQSLTLIATANQGSEATYESGFVIDKFPISRPNLTFSTLTVSNMSPEDSSIYLCSSIAGGQETQYFGPGTRLLVL.

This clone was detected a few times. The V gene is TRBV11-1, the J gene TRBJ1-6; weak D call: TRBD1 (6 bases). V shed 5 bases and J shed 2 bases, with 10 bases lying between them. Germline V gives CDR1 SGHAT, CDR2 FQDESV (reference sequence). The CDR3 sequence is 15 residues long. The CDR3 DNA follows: TGTGCCAGCAGCCAGGACAGCACCTATAATTCACCCCTCCACTTT. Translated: CASSQDSTYNSPLHF.

CDR3 region: CASGTLGETQYF. As DNA, the CDR3 is TGTGCCAGCGGGACACTCGGAGAGACCCAGTACTTC. The chain joins TRBV2 to TRBJ2-5; a possible D gene is TRBD1 (6 bases). Trimming left V 8 bases short and J 4 bases short, with 11 bases between. This CDR3 region has 12 residues. Germline CDR1 is SNHLY and CDR2 is FYNNEI.

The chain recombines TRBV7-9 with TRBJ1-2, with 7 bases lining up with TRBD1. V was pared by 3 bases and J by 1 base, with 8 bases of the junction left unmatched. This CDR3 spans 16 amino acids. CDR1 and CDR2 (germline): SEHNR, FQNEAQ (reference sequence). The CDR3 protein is CASSFSPGTVNYGYTF. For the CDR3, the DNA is TGTGCCAGCAGCTTTAGCCCCGGGACAGTTAACTATGGCTACACCTTC.

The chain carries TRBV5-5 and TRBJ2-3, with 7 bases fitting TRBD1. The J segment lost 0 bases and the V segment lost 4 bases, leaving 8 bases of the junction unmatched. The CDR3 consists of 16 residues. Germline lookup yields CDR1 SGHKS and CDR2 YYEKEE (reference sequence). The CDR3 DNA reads TGTGCCAGCAGCCTCAGAGGGGACAGAAGCACAGATACGCAGTATTTT. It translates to CASSLRGDRSTDTQYF. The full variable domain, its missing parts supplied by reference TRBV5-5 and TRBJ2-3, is DAGVTQSPTHLIKTRGQQVTLRCSPISGHKSVSWYQQVLGQGPQFIFQYYEKEERGRGNFPDRFSARQFPNYSSELNVNALLLGDSALYLCASSLRGDRSTDTQYFGPGTRLTVL.

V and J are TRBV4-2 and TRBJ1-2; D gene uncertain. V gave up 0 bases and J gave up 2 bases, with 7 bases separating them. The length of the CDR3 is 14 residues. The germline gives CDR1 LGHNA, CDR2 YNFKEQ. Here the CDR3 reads CASSQEGGNYGYTF. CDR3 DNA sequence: TGTGCCAGCAGCCAAGAGGGCGGAAACTATGGCTACACCTTC.

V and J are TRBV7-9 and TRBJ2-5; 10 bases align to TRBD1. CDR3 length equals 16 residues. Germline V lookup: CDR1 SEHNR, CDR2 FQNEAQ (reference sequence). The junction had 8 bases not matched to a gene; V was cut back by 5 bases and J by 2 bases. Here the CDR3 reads CASSRADRGDQETQYF. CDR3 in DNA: TGTGCCAGCAGCCGAGCGGACAGGGGGGATCAAGAGACCCAGTACTTC.

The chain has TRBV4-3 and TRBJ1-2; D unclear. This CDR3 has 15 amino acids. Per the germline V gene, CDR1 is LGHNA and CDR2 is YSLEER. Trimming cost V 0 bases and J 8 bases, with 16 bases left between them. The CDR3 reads CASSQDRGQIQGYTF. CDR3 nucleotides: TGCGCCAGCAGCCAAGATCGCGGGCAGATACAAGGCTACACCTTC.